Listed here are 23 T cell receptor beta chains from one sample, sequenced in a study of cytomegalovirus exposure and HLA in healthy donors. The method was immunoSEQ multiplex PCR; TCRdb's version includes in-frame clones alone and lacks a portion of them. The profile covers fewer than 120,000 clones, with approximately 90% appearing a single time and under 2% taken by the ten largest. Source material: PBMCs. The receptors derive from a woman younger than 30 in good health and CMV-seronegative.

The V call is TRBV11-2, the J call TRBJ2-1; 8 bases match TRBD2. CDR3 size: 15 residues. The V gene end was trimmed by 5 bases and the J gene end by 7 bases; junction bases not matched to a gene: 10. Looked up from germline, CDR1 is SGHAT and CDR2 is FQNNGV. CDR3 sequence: CASSLLAGNRNEQFF. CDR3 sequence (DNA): TGTGCCAGCAGCCTGTTAGCGGGAAATCGGAATGAGCAGTTCTTC.

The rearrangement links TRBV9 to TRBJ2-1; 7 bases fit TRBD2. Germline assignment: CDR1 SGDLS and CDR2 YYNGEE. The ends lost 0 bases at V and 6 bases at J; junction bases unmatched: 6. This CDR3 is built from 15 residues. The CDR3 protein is CASSVAPGGFNEQFF. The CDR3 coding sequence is TGTGCCAGCAGCGTAGCTCCGGGAGGCTTCAATGAGCAGTTCTTC.

As DNA, the CDR3 is TGTGCCAGCAGTTACTCTGGGACAGGGGCTGTTGAGCAGTTCTTC. Its protein is CASSYSGTGAVEQFF. The J gene is TRBJ2-1, the V gene TRBV6-5, with 10 bases aligning to TRBD1. The CDR3 consists of 15 residues. Germline assignment: CDR1 MNHEY and CDR2 SVGAGI. V was clipped by 0 bases and J by 9 bases; unmatched bases: 5.

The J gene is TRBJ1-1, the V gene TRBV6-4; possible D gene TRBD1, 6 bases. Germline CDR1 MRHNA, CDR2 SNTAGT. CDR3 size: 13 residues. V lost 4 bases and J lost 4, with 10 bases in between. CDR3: CASSGTRGTEAFF. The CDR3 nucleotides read TGTGCCAGCAGTGGCACCAGGGGCACTGAAGCTTTCTTT.

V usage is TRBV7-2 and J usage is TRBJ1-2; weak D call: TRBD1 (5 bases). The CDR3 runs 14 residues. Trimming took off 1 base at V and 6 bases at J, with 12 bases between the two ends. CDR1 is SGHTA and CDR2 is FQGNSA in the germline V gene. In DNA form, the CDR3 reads TGTGCCAGCAGCTTAGTCACAGGTTCCAATGGCTACACCTTC. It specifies CASSLVTGSNGYTF.

The DNA of the CDR3 is TGTGCCAGCAGCCTAGGGACTAGACAAGAGACCCAGTACTTC. Its protein is CASSLGTRQETQYF. The J gene is TRBJ2-5, the V gene TRBV7-8; TRBD2 matches 8 bases. The CDR3 sequence is 14 residues long. The J segment lost 2 bases and the V segment lost 5 bases, leaving 4 bases of the junction unmatched. Looked up from germline, CDR1 is SGHVS and CDR2 is FQNEAQ.

The DNA of the CDR3 is TGCGCCAGCAGCCCAATGGGGGGAGCGACAGATACGCAGTATTTT. Its protein is CASSPMGGATDTQYF. This chain connects TRBV5-1 to TRBJ2-3; the D gene is possibly TRBD2 (6 bases). Germline CDR1 and CDR2: SGHRS and YFSETQ. V lost 4 bases and J lost 3, with 15 bases in between. The CDR3 runs to 15 residues.

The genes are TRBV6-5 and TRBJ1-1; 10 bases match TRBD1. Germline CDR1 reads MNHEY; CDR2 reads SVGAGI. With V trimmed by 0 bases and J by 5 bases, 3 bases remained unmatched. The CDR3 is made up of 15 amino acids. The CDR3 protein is CASSYSGQGVTEAFF. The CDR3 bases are TGTGCCAGCAGTTACTCAGGACAGGGGGTAACTGAAGCTTTCTTT.

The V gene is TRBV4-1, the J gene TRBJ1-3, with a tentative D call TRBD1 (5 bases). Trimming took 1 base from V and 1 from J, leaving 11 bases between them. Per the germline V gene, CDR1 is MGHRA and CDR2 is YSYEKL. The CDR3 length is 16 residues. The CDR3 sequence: CASSQVLGDSGNTIYF. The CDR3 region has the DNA TGCGCCAGCAGCCAAGTTTTAGGGGATTCTGGAAACACCATATATTTT.

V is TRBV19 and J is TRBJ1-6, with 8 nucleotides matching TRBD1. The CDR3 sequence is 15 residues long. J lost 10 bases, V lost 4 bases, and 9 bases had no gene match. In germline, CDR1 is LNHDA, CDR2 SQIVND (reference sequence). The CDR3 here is CASSTSDRARSPLHF. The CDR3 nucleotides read TGTGCCAGTAGTACCTCGGACAGGGCCCGGTCACCCCTCCACTTT.

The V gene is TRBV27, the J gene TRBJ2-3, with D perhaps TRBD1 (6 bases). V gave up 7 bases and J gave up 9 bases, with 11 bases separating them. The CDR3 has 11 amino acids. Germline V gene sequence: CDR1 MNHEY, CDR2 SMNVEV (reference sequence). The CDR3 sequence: CASKGGSTQYF. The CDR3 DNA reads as TGTGCCAGCAAAGGGGGAAGCACGCAGTATTTT.

The CDR3 coding sequence is TGTGCCAGCAGCCACGGCGGCGGGAGGAATGAGCAGTTCTTC. This encodes CASSHGGGRNEQFF. The genes are TRBV11-2 and TRBJ2-1; 8 bases map to TRBD2. V was pared by 5 bases and J by 7 bases, with 7 bases of the junction left unmatched. In germline, CDR1 is SGHAT, CDR2 FQNNGV. The CDR3 covers 14 residues.

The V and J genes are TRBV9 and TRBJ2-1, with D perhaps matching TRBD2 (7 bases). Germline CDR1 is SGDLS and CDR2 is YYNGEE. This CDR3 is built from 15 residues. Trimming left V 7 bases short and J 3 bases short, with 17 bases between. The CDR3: CASCSEGGDYNEQFF. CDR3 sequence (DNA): TGTGCCAGCTGCTCTGAAGGGGGGGACTACAATGAGCAGTTCTTC.

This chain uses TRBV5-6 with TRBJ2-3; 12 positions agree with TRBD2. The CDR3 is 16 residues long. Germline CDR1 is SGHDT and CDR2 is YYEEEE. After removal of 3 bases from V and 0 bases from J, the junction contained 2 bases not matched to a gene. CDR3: CASSSGTSGSTDTQYF. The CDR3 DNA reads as TGTGCCAGCAGCTCTGGGACTAGCGGGAGCACAGATACGCAGTATTTT.

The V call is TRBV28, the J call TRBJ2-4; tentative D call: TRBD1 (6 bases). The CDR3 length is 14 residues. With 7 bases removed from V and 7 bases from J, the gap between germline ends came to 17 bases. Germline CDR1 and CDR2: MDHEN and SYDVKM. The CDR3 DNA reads TGTGCCAGCAACTGGGGCAGGGGTGAGAACATTCAGTACTTC. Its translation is CASNWGRGENIQYF.

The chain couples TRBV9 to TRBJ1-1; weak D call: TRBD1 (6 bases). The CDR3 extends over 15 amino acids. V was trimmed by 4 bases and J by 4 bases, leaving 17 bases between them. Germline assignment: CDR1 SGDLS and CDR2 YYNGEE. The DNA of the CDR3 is TGTGCCAGCAGCTCAGGGGCGGCAGGTAGCACTGAAGCTTTCTTT. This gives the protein CASSSGAAGSTEAFF.

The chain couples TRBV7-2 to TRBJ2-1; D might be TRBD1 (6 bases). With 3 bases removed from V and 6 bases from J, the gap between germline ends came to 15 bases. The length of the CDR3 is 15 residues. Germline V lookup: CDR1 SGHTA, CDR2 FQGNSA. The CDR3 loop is CASSFAQGLFNEQFF. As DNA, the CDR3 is TGTGCCAGCAGCTTCGCACAGGGCCTTTTCAATGAGCAGTTCTTC.

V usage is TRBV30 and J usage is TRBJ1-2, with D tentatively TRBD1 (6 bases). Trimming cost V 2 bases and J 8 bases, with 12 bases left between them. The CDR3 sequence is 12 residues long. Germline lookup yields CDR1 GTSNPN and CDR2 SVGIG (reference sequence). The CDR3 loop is CAWSTGFGGYTF. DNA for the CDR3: TGTGCCTGGAGTACAGGGTTTGGAGGCTACACCTTC.

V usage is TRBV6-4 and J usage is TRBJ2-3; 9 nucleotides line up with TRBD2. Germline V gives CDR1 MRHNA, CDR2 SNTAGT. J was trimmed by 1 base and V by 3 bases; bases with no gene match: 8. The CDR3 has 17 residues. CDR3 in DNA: TGTGCCAGCAGTGAGTCAGCGGGAGGTTGGGGCACAGATACGCAGTATTTT. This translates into CASSESAGGWGTDTQYF.

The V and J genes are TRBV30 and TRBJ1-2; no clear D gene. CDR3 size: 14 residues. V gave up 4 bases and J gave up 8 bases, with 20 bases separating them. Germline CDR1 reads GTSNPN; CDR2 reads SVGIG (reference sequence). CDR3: CAWTSVTGLRGYTF. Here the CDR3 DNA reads TGTGCCTGGACAAGTGTGACCGGGTTGAGGGGCTACACCTTC.

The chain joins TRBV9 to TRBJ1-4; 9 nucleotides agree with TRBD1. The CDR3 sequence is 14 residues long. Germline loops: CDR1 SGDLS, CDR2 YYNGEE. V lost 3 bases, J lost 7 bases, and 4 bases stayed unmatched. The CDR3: CASSAQGAREKLFF. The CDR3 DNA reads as TGTGCCAGCAGCGCACAGGGGGCACGTGAAAAACTGTTTTTT.

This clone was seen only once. CDR3 coding DNA: TGCGCCAGCAGTCCATTCGACAGGGGGGATATGGGTGGCTACACCTTC. This gives the protein CASSPFDRGDMGGYTF. The chain couples TRBV5-1 to TRBJ1-2; 9 bases agree with TRBD1. V lost 5 bases to trimming and J lost 7 bases; unmatched junction nucleotides: 15. The CDR3 runs 16 residues. Germline CDR1 SGHRS, CDR2 YFSETQ. Using reference TRBV5-1 and TRBJ1-2 for the parts outside the CDR3, the full variable domain is KAGVTQTPRYLIKTRGQQVTLSCSPISGHRSVSWYQQTPGQGLQFLFEYFSETQRNKGNFPGRFSGRQFSNSRSEMNVSTLELGDSALYLCASSPFDRGDMGGYTFGSGTRLTVV.

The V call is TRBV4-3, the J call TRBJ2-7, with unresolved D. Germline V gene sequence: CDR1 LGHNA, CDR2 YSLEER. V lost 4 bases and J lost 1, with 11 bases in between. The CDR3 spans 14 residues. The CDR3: CASSLATRSYEQYF. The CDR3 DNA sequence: TGCGCCAGCAGCCTTGCGACAAGGTCCTACGAGCAGTACTTC.